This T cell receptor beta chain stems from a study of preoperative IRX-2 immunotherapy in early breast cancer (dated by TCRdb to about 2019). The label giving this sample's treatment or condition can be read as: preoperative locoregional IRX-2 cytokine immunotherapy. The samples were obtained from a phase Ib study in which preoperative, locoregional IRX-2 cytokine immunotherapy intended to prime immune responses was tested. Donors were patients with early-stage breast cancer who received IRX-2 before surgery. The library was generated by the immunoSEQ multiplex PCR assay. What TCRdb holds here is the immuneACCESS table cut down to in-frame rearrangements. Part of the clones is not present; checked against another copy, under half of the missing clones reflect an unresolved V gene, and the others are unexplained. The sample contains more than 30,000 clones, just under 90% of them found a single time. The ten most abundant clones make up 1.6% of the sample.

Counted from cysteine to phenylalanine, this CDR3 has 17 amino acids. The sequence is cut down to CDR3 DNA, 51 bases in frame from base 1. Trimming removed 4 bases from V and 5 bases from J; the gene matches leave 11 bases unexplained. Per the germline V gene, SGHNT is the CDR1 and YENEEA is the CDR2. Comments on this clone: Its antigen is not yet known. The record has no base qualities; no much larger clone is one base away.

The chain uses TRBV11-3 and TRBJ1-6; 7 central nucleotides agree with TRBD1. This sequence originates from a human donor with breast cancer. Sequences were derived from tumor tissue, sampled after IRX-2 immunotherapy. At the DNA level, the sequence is TGTGCCAGCAGCTCCCAGACGACAGGGCTACATAATTCACCCCTCCACTTT. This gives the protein CASSSQTTGLHNSPLHF.